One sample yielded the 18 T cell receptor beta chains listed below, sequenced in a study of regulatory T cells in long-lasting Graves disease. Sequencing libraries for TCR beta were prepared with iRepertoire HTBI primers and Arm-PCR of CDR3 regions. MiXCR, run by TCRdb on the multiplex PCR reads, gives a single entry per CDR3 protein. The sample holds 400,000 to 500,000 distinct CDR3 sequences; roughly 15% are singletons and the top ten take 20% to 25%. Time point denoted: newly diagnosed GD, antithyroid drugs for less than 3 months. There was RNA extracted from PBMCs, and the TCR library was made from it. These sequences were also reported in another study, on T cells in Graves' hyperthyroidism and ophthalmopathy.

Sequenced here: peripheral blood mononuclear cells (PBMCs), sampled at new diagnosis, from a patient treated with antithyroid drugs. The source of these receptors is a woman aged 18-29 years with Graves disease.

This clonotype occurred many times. For the CDR3, the DNA is TGTGCCAGCAGCTTAGGAAGGCCGGTAGGGAACACCGGGGAGCTGTTTTTT. Translating it yields CASSLGRPVGNTGELFF. This chain joins TRBV7-8 and TRBJ2-2, with D hard to call. Looked up from germline, CDR1 is SGHVS and CDR2 is FQNEAQ. CDR3 length: 17 amino acids. The V and J ends lost 1 base and 1 base respectively, with 13 bases between them.

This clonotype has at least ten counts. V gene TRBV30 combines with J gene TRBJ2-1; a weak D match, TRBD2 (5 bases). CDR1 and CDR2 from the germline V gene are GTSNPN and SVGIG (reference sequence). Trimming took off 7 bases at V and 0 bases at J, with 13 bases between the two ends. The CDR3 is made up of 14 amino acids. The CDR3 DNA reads TGTGCCTCCGAGAGGGAGTTCTCCTACAATGAGCAGTTCTTC. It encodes CASEREFSYNEQFF.

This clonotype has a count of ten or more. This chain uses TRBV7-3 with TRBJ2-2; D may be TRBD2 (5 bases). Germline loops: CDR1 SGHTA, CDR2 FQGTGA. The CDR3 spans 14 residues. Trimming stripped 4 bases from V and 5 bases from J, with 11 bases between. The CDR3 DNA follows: TGTGCCAGCAGCTCAGCTCGGGAAACCGGGGAGCTGTTTTTT. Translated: CASSSARETGELFF.

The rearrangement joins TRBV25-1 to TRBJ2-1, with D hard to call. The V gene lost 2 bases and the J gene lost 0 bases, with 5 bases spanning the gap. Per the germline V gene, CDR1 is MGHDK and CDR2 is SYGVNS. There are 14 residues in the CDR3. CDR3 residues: CASSEQLSYNEQFF. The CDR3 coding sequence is TGTGCCAGCAGTGAACAACTCTCCTACAATGAGCAGTTCTTC.

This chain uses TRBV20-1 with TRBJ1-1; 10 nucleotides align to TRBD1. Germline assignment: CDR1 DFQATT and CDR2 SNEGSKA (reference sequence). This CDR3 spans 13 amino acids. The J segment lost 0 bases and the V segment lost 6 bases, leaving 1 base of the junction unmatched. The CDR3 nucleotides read TGCAGTGCCGGGACAGGGGTGAACACTGAAGCTTTCTTT. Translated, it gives CSAGTGVNTEAFF.

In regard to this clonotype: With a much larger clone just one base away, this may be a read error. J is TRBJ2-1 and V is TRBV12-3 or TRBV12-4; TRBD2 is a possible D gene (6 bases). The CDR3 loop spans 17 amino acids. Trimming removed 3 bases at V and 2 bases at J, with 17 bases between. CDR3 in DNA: TGTGCCAGCAGTTTGGAGGAGGGGTCATGGGCCTACAATGAGCAGTTCTTC. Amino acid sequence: CASSLEEGSWAYNEQFF.

The DNA for the CDR3 is TGTGCCAGCAGTTTTAGGACAGGGACGGTGAACACTGAAGCTTTCTTT. This sequence encodes CASSFRTGTVNTEAFF. This chain joins TRBV12-3 or TRBV12-4 and TRBJ1-1; 8 bases fit TRBD1. CDR3 length: 16 residues. Germline trimming cut 3 bases from V and 0 bases from J; bases unmatched to any gene: 6.

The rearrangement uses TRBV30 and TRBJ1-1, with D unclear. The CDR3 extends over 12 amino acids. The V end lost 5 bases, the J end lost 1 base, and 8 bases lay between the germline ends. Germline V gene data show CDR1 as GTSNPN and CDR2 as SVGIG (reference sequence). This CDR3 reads CAWGSGNTEAFF. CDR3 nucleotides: TGTGCCTGGGGCTCGGGGAACACTGAAGCTTTCTTT. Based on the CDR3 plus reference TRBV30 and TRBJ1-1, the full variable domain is SQTIHQWPATLVQPVGSPLSLECTVEGTSNPNLYWYRQAAGRGLQLLFYSVGIGQISSEVPQNLSASRPQDRQFILSSKKLLLSDSGFYLCAWGSGNTEAFFGQGTRLTVV.

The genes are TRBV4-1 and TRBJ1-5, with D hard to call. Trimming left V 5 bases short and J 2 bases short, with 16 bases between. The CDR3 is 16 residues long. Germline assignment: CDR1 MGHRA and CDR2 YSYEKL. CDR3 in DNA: TGCGCCAGCAGCGAACGTACAGTTACGGGCAATCAGCCCCAGCATTTT. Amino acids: CASSERTVTGNQPQHF.

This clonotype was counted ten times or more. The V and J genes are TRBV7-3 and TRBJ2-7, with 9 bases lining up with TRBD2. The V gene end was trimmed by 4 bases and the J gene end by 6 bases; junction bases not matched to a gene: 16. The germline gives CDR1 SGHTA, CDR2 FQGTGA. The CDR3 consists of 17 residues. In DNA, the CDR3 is TGTGCCAGCAGCTCCACAAACCAACTTAGCGGGAGCCCCGAGCAGTACTTC. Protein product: CASSSTNQLSGSPEQYF.

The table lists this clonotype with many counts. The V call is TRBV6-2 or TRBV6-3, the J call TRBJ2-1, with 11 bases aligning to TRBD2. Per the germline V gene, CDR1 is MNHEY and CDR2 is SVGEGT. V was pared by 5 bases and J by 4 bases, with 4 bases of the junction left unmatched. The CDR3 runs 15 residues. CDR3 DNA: TGTGCCAGCAGTGTAGCTAGCGGGAGGTACAATGAGCAGTTCTTC. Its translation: CASSVASGRYNEQFF.

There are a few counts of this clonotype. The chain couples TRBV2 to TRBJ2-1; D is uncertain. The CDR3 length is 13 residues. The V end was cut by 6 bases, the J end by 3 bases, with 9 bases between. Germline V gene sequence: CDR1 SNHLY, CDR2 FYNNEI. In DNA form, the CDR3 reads TGTGCCAGCAGCGCGATAGACTACAATGAGCAGTTCTTC. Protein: CASSAIDYNEQFF.

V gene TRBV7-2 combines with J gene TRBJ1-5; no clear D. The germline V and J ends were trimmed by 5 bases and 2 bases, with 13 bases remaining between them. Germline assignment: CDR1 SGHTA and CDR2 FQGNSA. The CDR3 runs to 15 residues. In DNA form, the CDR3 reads TGTGCCAGCAGCCTCGGGTGGGTCGGCAATCAGCCCCAGCATTTT. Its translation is CASSLGWVGNQPQHF.

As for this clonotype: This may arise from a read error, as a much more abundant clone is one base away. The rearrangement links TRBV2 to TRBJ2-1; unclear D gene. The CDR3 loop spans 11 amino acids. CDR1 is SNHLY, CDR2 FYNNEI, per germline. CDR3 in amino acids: CVSSELGEQFF. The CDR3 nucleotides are TGTGTCAGCAGTGAACTCGGAGAGCAGTTCTTC.

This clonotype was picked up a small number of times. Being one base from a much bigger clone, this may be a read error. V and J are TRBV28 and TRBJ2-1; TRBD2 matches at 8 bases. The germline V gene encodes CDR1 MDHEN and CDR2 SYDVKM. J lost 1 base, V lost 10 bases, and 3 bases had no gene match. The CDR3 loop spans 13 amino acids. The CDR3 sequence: CATSGGSYNEQFF. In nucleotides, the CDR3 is TGTGCCACCTCGGGGGGGTCCTACAATGAGCAGTTCTTC.

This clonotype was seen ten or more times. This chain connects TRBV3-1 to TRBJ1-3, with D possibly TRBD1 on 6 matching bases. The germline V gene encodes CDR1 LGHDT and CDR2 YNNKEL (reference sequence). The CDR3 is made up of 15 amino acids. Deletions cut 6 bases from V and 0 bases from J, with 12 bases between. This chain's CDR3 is CASSWGRNSGNTIYF. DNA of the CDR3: TGTGCCAGCAGTTGGGGGCGCAACTCTGGAAACACCATATATTTT.

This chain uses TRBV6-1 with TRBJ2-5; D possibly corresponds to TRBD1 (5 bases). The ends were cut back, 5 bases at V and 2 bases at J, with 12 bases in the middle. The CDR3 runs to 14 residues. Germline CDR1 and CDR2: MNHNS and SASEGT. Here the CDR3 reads CASSSPDRQETQYF. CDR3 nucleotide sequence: TGTGCCAGCAGTAGCCCCGACAGACAAGAGACCCAGTACTTC.

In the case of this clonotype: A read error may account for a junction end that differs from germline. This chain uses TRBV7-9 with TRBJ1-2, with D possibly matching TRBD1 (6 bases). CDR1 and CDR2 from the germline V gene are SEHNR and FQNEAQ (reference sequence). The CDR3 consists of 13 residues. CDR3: CAGSPTGSYGYTF. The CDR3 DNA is TGTGCCGGCAGCCCTACAGGGAGCTATGGCTACACCTTC.